This TCR beta chain emerged from a study of cytomegalovirus exposure and HLA in healthy donors. V was cut by 5 bases and J by 0 bases, with 11 bases left in between. The CDR3 is 15 amino acids. Per the germline V gene, CDR1 is PRHDT and CDR2 is FYEKMQ (reference sequence). Concerning this clone: Its specificity is unknown.

The assay was immunoSEQ multiplex PCR, and TCRdb's table has in-frame clones only and misses some. The table records roughly 110,000 clones, less than 90% of them present only once. Study-wide points: Subsequent analysis revealed that first-cohort TCR clusters tended to co-occur in the 120 or so validation repertoires. Generally TCR sequences proved uncommon, though certain public TCRs appeared in numerous donors. Investigators reported fewer than 200 TCR beta chains as tied to cytomegalovirus. For cytomegalovirus status, the classifier reportedly gave diagnoses with high specificity and sensitivity.

This receptor was obtained from a woman younger than 30 in good health and CMV-seropositive. The sample comprised PBMCs. The chain uses TRBV13 and TRBJ2-1; D unclear. CDR3 residues: CASSPAWSSYNEQFF. In DNA form, the CDR3 reads TGTGCCAGCAGCCCAGCCTGGAGCTCCTACAATGAGCAGTTCTTC.